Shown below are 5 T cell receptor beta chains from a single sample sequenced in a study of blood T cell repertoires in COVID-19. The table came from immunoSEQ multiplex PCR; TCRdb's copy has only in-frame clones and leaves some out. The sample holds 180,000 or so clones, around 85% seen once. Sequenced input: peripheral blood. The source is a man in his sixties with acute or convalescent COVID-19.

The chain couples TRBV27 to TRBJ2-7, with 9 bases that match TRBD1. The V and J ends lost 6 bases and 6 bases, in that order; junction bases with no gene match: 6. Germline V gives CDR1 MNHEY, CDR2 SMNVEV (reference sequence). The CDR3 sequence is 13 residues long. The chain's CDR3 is CASRGTGRGEQYF. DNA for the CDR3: TGTGCCAGCAGGGGGACAGGGAGAGGCGAGCAGTACTTC.

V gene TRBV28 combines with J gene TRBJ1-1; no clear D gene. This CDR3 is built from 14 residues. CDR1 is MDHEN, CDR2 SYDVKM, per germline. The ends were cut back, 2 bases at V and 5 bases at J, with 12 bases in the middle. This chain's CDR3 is CASSLVGTGTEAFF. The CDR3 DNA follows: TGTGCCAGCAGTTTAGTAGGTACGGGTACTGAAGCTTTCTTT.

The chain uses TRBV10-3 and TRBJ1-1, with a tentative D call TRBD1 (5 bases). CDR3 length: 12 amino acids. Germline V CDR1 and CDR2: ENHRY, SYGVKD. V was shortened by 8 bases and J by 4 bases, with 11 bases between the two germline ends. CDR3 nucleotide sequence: TGTGCCATCCGGGGGATCTTCACTGAAGCTTTCTTT. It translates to CAIRGIFTEAFF.

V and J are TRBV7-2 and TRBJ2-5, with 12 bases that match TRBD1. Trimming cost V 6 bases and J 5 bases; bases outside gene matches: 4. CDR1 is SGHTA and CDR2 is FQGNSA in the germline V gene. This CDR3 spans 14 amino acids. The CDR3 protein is CASRGTGGSETQYF. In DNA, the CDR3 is TGTGCCAGCAGAGGGACAGGGGGCTCCGAGACCCAGTACTTC.

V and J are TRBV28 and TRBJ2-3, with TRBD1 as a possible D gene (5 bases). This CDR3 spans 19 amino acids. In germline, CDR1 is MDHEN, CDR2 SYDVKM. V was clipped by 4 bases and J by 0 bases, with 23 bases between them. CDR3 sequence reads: CASSSLDTLPTASTDTQYF. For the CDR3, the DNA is TGTGCCAGCAGTTCCTTGGACACCCTCCCTACTGCTAGCACAGATACGCAGTATTTT.